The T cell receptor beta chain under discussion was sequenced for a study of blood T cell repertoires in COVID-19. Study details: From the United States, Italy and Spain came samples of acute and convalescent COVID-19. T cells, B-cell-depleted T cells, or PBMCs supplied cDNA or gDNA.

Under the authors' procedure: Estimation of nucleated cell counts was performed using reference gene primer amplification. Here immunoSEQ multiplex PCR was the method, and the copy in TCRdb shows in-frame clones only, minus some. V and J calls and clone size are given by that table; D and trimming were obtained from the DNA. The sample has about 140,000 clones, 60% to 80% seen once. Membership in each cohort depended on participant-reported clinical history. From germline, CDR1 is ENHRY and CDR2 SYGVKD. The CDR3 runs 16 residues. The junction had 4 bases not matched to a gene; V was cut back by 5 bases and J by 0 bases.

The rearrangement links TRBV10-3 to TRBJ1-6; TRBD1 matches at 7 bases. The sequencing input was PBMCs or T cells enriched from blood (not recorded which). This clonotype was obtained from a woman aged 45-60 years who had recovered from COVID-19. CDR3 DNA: TGTGCCATCAGTCGGGACAGTAGCTCCTATAATTCACCCCTCCACTTT. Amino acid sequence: CAISRDSSSYNSPLHF.